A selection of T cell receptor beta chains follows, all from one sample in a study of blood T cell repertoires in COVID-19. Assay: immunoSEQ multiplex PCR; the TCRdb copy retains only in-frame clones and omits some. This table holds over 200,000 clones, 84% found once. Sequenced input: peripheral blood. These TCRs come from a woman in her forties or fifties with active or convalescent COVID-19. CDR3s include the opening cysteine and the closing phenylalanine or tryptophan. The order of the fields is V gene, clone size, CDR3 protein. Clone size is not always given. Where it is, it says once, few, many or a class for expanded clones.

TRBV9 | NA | CASSPRSLLTQYF
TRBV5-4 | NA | CASSLSRTGGPETQYF
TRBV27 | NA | CASSPQQGLGYNEQFF
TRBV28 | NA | CASIPRGRKAFF
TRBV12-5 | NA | CASGPRDLPSQNTEAFF
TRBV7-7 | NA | CASSIRAGGTYEQYF
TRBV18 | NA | CASSPGTSGGETQYF
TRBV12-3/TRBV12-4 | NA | CASIRTANTEAFF
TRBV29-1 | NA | CSVEAFQGGGELFF
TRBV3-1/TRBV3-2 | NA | CASSQASGGGNIQYF
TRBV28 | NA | CASSWPPGQGIAEAFF
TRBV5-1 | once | CASSLSGANTGELFF
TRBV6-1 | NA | CASSDGDRRLYGQFF
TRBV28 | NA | CASREVGLGGNTIYF
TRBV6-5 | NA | CASETLRSSYEQYF
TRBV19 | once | CASSIPTGTNEKLFF
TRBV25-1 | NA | CASSEPGKGGTEAFF
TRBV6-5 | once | CASRGSLAGREEQYF
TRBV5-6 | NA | CASSFSDSRYENSPLHF
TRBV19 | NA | CASSPIDRAGFQPQHF
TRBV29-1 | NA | CSAWDRGIYEAFF
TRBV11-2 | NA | CASSLTGQNNSPLHF
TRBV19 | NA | CASSMKSRGNEKLFF
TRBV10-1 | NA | CASSGTSGVGTQYF
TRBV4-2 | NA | CASSQEGREAEFF
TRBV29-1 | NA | CSVEGGNEQFF
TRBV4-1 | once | CASSQGTMGEGNTEAFF
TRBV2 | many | CASSPLGGRPGNEQFF
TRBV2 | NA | CASSATGFYTGELFF
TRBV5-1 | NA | CASSLEGGNQPQHF
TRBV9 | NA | CASSVRTGSSGNTIYF
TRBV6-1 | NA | CASSEDVGRGNSPLHF
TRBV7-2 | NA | CASSLGLALGDTQYF
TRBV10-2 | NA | CASSESRRVHEPEKLFF
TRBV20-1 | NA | CSANEGGDTQYF
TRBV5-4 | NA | CASSGAAGGGNEQFF
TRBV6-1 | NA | CASSEERTLHF
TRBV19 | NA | CASSTVPSGRGRNSPLHF
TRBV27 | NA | CASSSTTLQGSGNTIYF
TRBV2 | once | CASSEALSGDYGYTF
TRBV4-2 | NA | CASSQDADRGNQPQHF
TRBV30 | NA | CAWATTGTQPQHF
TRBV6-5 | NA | CASRLGTDTQYF
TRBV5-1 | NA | CASSFTGGVEAFF
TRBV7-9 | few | CASSPSGQEASVNEQFF
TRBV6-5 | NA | CASSYQDSRDEAFF
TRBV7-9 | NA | CASSLGGSNYGYTF
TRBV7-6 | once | CASSLPGGAQETQYF
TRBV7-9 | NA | CASHMGQLYNEQFF
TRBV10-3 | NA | CAIRSTVNEKLFF
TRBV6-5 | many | CASSWRGGVTDTQYF
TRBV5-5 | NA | CASSSTRDRVHEQYF
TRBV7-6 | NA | CASSPTWTSRSDTQYF
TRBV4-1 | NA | CASSPPGPRGHEKLFF
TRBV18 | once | CASSPWGQETYTDTQYF
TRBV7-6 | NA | CASSPDRMNTEAFF
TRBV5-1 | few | CASSFGAGNTEAFF
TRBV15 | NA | CATSRDRDFNNEQFF
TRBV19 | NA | CASSIDGQFTGELFF
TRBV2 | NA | CASSEYRGDQPQHF